This entry concerns a single T cell receptor beta chain. The antigen this receptor binds is unknown. The sample holds no much larger clone one base away, and base qualities are not on file. The collaborating institutions used their own protocols to collect whole blood in K2EDTA tubes. For TCRbeta analysis, collaborator samples were shipped as frozen whole blood, as isolated PBMCs, or as DNA extracted from either sample type. The data stem from a study of blood T cell repertoires in COVID-19 (dated by TCRdb to the early 2020s). Describing the broader study: Samples from collaborators originated in the United States, Italy and Spain and spanned both the acute and convalescent phases of COVID-19. The material from the prospective study consisted of cDNA or gDNA derived from T cells, B-cell-depleted T cells, or PBMCs. Subjects who had been exposed to COVID-19, were actively infected with it, or had recovered from it provided the deeply sampled blood TCRbeta repertoires that made up the dataset. A freely available public database, intended as a resource for researchers studying the immune response to SARS-CoV-2, is where the repertoires were released. The samples were drawn from the first 160 participants of the ongoing ImmuneRACE study and from 1,254 subjects provided by 6 global collaborators. Nearly every sample came with metadata listing a de-identified subject ID, COVID-19 status, age in years and sex. Where available, HLA class I and class II types were taken from metadata supplied by the sample provider and were not determined by assay-based typing. The paper as a whole reports these results and caveats: The quantity of clinical and demographic metadata differed by source and by participant and was supplied without curation.

The immunoSEQ Assay, a bias-controlled multiplex PCR, was used to amplify TCRbeta CDR3 regions from genomic DNA. In the paper's pipeline: The number of nucleated cells in each sample was estimated by amplification of reference gene primers within the assay. Sequence reads were collapsed and filtered to measure the absolute abundance of every unique TCRbeta CDR3 rearrangement. For each sample, productive Simpson clonality was calculated as the square root of Simpson's diversity index across productive rearrangements. TCRdb holds this immuneACCESS table with in-frame rearrangements only. Some clones are missing; in checked studies, unresolved V genes explain under half, and the rest has no known cause. V and J calls and clone size follow that table, whereas D and trimming were derived from the DNA. The sample records 80,000 or so clones, approximately 80% of which are singletons. The ten largest clones add up to roughly 10% of the sample.

From cysteine to phenylalanine, the CDR3 is 14 amino acids long. Only the CDR3 region is kept as DNA, spanning 42 bases read in frame from base 1. Taken from the germline V gene (reference sequence), the CDR1 and CDR2 loops are LNHDA and SQIVND. V gives up 1 base and J gives up 2 bases, and the segment between their germline ends measures 6 bases. The TCR sequence derives from a human donor in a cohort sampled during active COVID-19. The sequenced sample consisted of peripheral blood. The chain is made from TRBV19 and TRBJ1-3; perhaps TRBD1 is the D gene, with 5 bases matching. The base sequence is TGTGCCAGTAGTATAGGGGGGGCTGGAAACACCATATATTTT. The translation is CASSIGGAGNTIYF.